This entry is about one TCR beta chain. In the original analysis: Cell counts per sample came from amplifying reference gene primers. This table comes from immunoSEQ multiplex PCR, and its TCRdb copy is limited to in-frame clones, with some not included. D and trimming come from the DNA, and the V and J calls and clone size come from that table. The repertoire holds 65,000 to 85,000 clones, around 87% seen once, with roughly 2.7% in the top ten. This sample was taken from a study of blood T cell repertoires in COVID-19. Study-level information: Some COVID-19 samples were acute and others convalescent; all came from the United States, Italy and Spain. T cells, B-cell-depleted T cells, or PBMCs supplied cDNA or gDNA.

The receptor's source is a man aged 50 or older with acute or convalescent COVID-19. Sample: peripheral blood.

CDR3 region: CASRGGVSNQPQHF. The CDR3 region has the DNA TGTGCCAGCAGGGGGGGGGTTAGCAATCAGCCCCAGCATTTT. The chain combines TRBV2 with TRBJ1-5; D possibly corresponds to TRBD1 (5 bases). From germline, CDR1 is SNHLY and CDR2 FYNNEI. Trimming pared 6 bases from V and 0 bases from J, leaving 9 bases between. The CDR3 has 14 residues.